This section outlines one TCR beta chain sequence together with its context. These data belong to a study of control samples from healthy donors and cancer patients. The data were produced by immunoSEQ multiplex PCR, yet TCRdb's version contains in-frame clones alone and is incomplete. The data hold about 83,000 clones, with roughly 91% observed a single time. Per the germline V gene, CDR1 is SGHTA and CDR2 is FQGNSA. The ends were cut back, 0 bases at V and 5 bases at J, with 17 bases in the middle. The CDR3 consists of 17 residues. The source of this sequence is a man aged 25 to 40 in good health. The rearrangement uses TRBV7-2 and TRBJ1-5, with unresolved D. Sequencing used blood. The CDR3 sequence: CASSLAYGSVRHQPQHF. The CDR3 DNA follows: TGTGCCAGCAGCTTAGCGTACGGGTCCGTGAGACATCAGCCCCAGCATTTT. Complete variable domain (other parts from reference TRBV7-2 and TRBJ1-5): GAGVSQSPSNKVTEKGKDVELRCDPISGHTALYWYRQSLGQGLEFLIYFQGNSAPDKSGLPSDRFSAERTGGSVSTLTIQRTQQEDSAVYLCASSLAYGSVRHQPQHFGDGTRLSIL.